The present T cell receptor beta chain was sequenced within a study of patients and donors after allogeneic stem cell transplantation. Trimming took 5 bases from V and 0 from J, leaving 8 bases between them. The CDR3 covers 14 residues. TCRdb analysed the RT-PCR reads with MiXCR anew, one entry per CDR3 protein. The sample has about 70,000 distinct CDR3 sequences, 26% seen once. The sequenced sample consisted of blood, either unsorted or a sorted T cell fraction (not recorded which). The V and J genes are TRBV12-3 or TRBV12-4 and TRBJ1-5; D unclear. The TCR originated in a human donor who was either an allogeneic HSCT recipient or a stem cell or donor lymphocyte infusion donor (not recorded which). It is not recorded whose cells these are; they may come from a transplant donor. CDR3 bases: TGTGCCAGCAGTCCTACCCATAGCAATCAGCCCCAGCATTTT. Protein product: CASSPTHSNQPQHF.